The 3 T cell receptor beta chains listed next were all sequenced from one sample in a study of T cell clonotyping in hematopoietic cell transplantation (dated by TCRdb to about 2021). Receptor libraries were prepared by the immunoSEQ multiplex PCR assay. The table was pulled from immuneACCESS by TCRdb, which kept in-frame rearrangements only. Such tables lose some clones; where checked, under half of the loss comes from unresolved V genes, and the rest has no known cause. The sample table shows tens of thousands of clones, and 90% to 97% are seen once. Around 1.7% of the sample rests with the top ten. The meaning of the sample's time point label: recipient sample about 28 days before transplant, after cytoreduction. Sequencing was performed on peripheral blood mononuclear cells, taken before stem cell transplant. These receptors were collected from a woman aged 50 to 65 with acute myeloid leukemia. Some clones in this sample may be carry-over from other donors' samples.

This clone has only one observation. This chain links TRBV6-1 with TRBJ1-2, with D perhaps matching TRBD1 (5 bases). Trimming took 7 bases from V and 7 from J, leaving 16 bases between them. Germline V gene sequence: CDR1 MNHNS, CDR2 SASEGT. This CDR3 contains 13 residues. The CDR3: CASTLDRGGGYTF. CDR3 in DNA: TGTGCCAGCACCCTAGACCGGGGGGGTGGCTACACCTTC.

This clone was observed a single time. This chain uses TRBV19 with TRBJ2-7; D could derive from TRBD1 or TRBD2 (6 bases each). V lost 7 bases and J 3 bases, leaving 19 bases between the germline ends. Germline V gives CDR1 LNHDA, CDR2 SQIVND (reference sequence). This CDR3 is 15 amino acids long. The DNA for the CDR3 is TGTGCCAGTACCCAGGGGCGAGGGGGGAACTACGAGCAGTACTTC. This encodes CASTQGRGGNYEQYF.

The genes are TRBV7-9 and TRBJ1-1; 9 bases agree with TRBD1. The CDR3 runs to 14 residues. Losses at the gene ends were 4 bases for V and 5 bases for J; bases not matched to a gene: 5. Germline V gene data show CDR1 as SEHNR and CDR2 as FQNEAQ (reference sequence). For the CDR3, the DNA is TGTGCCAGCAGCTCCAGACAGGGGGGGACTGAAGCTTTCTTT. It is translated as CASSSRQGGTEAFF.